The 23 T cell receptor beta chains presented below share a single source sample, sequenced in a study of cytomegalovirus exposure and HLA in healthy donors. The data were produced by immunoSEQ multiplex PCR, yet TCRdb's version contains in-frame clones alone and is incomplete. The sample carries some 170,000 clones, about 89% recorded once. The sample consisted of PBMCs. These receptor sequences come from a young man in good health and CMV-seropositive.

The V call is TRBV6-4, the J call TRBJ2-2; no definite D call. V dropped 6 bases and J dropped 3 bases, with 11 bases sitting between them. This CDR3 has 14 residues. CDR1 is MRHNA, CDR2 SNTAGT, per germline. CDR3 nucleotides: TGTGCCAGCAGGAGAGACTCTCACACCGGGGAGCTGTTTTTT. It translates to CASRRDSHTGELFF.

The V gene is TRBV6-5, the J gene TRBJ1-1; D gene uncertain. In germline, CDR1 is MNHEY, CDR2 SVGAGI. With 4 bases removed from V and 5 bases from J, the gap between germline ends came to 2 bases. The CDR3 covers 10 residues. CDR3 sequence (DNA): TGTGCCAGCAGTTCGACTGAAGCTTTCTTT. Its translation is CASSSTEAFF.

This rearrangement joins TRBV7-3 to TRBJ2-6; no definite D call. The germline gives CDR1 SGHTA, CDR2 FQGTGA. V lost 1 base and J 0 bases, leaving 13 bases between the germline ends. The CDR3 extends over 18 amino acids. Here the CDR3 reads CASSLNGGSLSGANVLTF. CDR3 coding DNA: TGTGCCAGCAGCTTAAATGGCGGCAGTCTCTCTGGGGCCAACGTCCTGACTTTC.

The rearrangement links TRBV19 to TRBJ1-2; 11 bases are a match to TRBD1. J lost 4 bases, V lost 8 bases, and 9 bases had no gene match. The CDR3 is 15 amino acids. Germline values: CDR1 LNHDA, CDR2 SQIVND (reference sequence). In nucleotides, the CDR3 is TGTGCCAGTGGGAGTCCCGGGACAGGGGGCTATGGCTACACCTTC. It yields the protein CASGSPGTGGYGYTF.

The rearrangement joins TRBV6-1 to TRBJ2-1; unclear D gene. The CDR3 runs to 10 residues. Germline V gene sequence: CDR1 MNHNS, CDR2 SASEGT. V was shortened by 6 bases and J by 14 bases, with 11 bases between the two germline ends. The CDR3 protein is CASREIHEFF. Here the CDR3 DNA reads TGTGCCAGCAGGGAGATTCACGAGTTCTTC.

The genes are TRBV2 and TRBJ2-7; 7 bases are a match to TRBD1. CDR3 length: 14 amino acids. Per the germline V gene, CDR1 is SNHLY and CDR2 is FYNNEI. V dropped 5 bases and J dropped 5; count of bases not matched to a gene: 9. CDR3 coding DNA: TGTGCCAGCAGTCCTGACAGGGTCAACAACGAGCAGTACTTC. This gives the protein CASSPDRVNNEQYF.

V is TRBV11-3 and J is TRBJ2-2; 10 bases line up with TRBD2. Germline V lookup: CDR1 SGHNT, CDR2 YENEEA. With 5 bases clipped from V and 1 base from J, the junction kept 7 bases outside the gene matches. CDR3 length: 17 amino acids. The CDR3 spells CASSHGRLAGNTGELFF. The CDR3 bases are TGTGCCAGCAGCCATGGGAGACTAGCGGGGAACACCGGGGAGCTGTTTTTT.

The genes are TRBV29-1 and TRBJ1-2, with D maybe TRBD1 (6 bases). CDR3 length: 16 amino acids. In germline, CDR1 is SQVTM, CDR2 ANQGSEA. Trimming cost V 3 bases and J 1 base, with 18 bases left between them. CDR3 nucleotides: TGCAGCGTTGATCGAGGGACAACTCCCATTAACTATGGCTACACCTTC. Its translation: CSVDRGTTPINYGYTF.

The chain has TRBV4-3 and TRBJ2-7, with TRBD2 identical over 7 bases. The CDR3 runs 16 residues. Per germline, CDR1 LGHNA and CDR2 YSLEER. V gave up 0 bases and J gave up 4 bases; unmatched junction bases: 9. The CDR3 here is CASSQDWKGGPYEQYF. The DNA of the CDR3 is TGCGCCAGCAGCCAAGATTGGAAGGGAGGGCCTTACGAGCAGTACTTC.

CDR3: CASSDGAGSWETQYF. The CDR3 nucleotides read TGTGCCAGCAGCGACGGAGCGGGGTCGTGGGAGACCCAGTACTTC. The rearrangement uses TRBV5-6 and TRBJ2-5, with TRBD2 matching over 7 bases. Per germline, CDR1 SGHDT and CDR2 YYEEEE. This CDR3 contains 15 residues. The V segment lost 4 bases and the J segment 5 bases; nucleotides outside the gene matches: 11.

The chain uses TRBV4-1 and TRBJ1-3; 10 bases are shared with TRBD1. Germline V gene data show CDR1 as MGHRA and CDR2 as YSYEKL. V was pared by 6 bases and J by 4 bases, with 6 bases of the junction left unmatched. This CDR3 contains 15 residues. The CDR3: CASSYGTGAGNTIYF. The CDR3 coding sequence is TGCGCCAGCAGTTACGGGACAGGGGCGGGAAACACCATATATTTT.

V and J are TRBV5-1 and TRBJ2-7; 8 nucleotides agree with TRBD2. The germline gives CDR1 SGHRS, CDR2 YFSETQ. The CDR3 is made up of 14 amino acids. The junction had 4 bases not matched to a gene; V was cut back by 3 bases and J by 2 bases. The CDR3 coding sequence is TGCGCCAGCAGCTATACTAGCGGCCCCTACGAGCAGTACTTC. This translates into CASSYTSGPYEQYF.

CDR3 DNA: TGCGCCAGCAGCCAAGATATGATGATAGCGGGGGTTCGAGAGACCCAGTACTTC. It codes for CASSQDMMIAGVRETQYF. The chain has TRBV4-3 and TRBJ2-5, with TRBD2 identical over 9 bases. The CDR3 loop spans 18 amino acids. Trimming removed 0 bases from V and 4 bases from J; junction bases left unmatched: 12. Germline CDR1 reads LGHNA; CDR2 reads YSLEER.

This rearrangement joins TRBV27 to TRBJ2-5; D perhaps matches TRBD1 (6 bases). CDR1 and CDR2 from the germline V gene are MNHEY and SMNVEV (reference sequence). The CDR3 length is 14 residues. Trimming left V 6 bases short and J 5 bases short, with 16 bases between. CDR3 amino acids: CASRKTGLGETQYF. In DNA, the CDR3 is TGTGCCAGCAGGAAAACAGGGTTAGGTGAGACCCAGTACTTC.

This clone was observed a single time. The chain uses TRBV11-2 and TRBJ2-5; TRBD2 aligns across 11 bases. This CDR3 has 16 residues. J was trimmed by 5 bases and V by 6 bases; bases with no gene match: 11. Germline loops: CDR1 SGHAT, CDR2 FQNNGV. The CDR3 coding sequence is TGTGCCAGCAGGAAACCGGGACTAGCGGCACGGGAGACCCAGTACTTC. Its protein product is CASRKPGLAARETQYF.

This clone was recorded a few times. The rearrangement joins TRBV7-3 to TRBJ1-1; 8 nucleotides line up with TRBD1. V was clipped by 5 bases and J by 3 bases; unmatched bases: 2. The germline gives CDR1 SGHTA, CDR2 FQGTGA. CDR3 length: 13 residues. CDR3 coding DNA: TGTGCCAGCAGCCAGACAGGGGACACTGAAGCTTTCTTT. It translates to CASSQTGDTEAFF.

This clone occurred a few times. V and J are TRBV9 and TRBJ1-6; D remains ambiguous. Germline V lookup: CDR1 SGDLS, CDR2 YYNGEE. The CDR3 sequence is 16 residues long. Trimming removed 0 bases from V and 3 bases from J, with 10 bases in between. The CDR3 sequence is CASSVDEGFYNSPLHF. CDR3 coding DNA: TGTGCCAGCAGCGTAGATGAGGGCTTCTATAATTCACCCCTCCACTTT.

The J gene is TRBJ2-7, the V gene TRBV7-9; D call uncertain. V was shortened by 2 bases and J by 5 bases, with 4 bases between the two germline ends. Germline V CDR1 and CDR2: SEHNR, FQNEAQ (reference sequence). This CDR3 contains 11 residues. The CDR3 region is CASSLYNEQYF. CDR3 nucleotides: TGTGCCAGCAGCTTATACAACGAGCAGTACTTC.

Only one count was recorded for this clone. The CDR3 sequence: CASSSTDRGGETQYF. The CDR3 DNA reads TGTGCCAGCAGCTCGACAGACAGGGGTGGGGAGACCCAGTACTTC. The chain links TRBV7-9 to TRBJ2-5; 8 positions agree with TRBD1. Germline CDR1 and CDR2: SEHNR and FQNEAQ (reference sequence). Germline trimming cut 4 bases from V and 5 bases from J; bases unmatched to any gene: 9. The CDR3 contains 15 residues.

The chain joins TRBV4-1 to TRBJ1-1; 8 nucleotides align to TRBD1. Germline loops: CDR1 MGHRA, CDR2 YSYEKL. The length of the CDR3 is 14 residues. J was trimmed by 4 bases and V by 0 bases; bases with no gene match: 1. CDR3 DNA sequence: TGCGCCAGCAGCCAAGAGGGGACAGGCACTGAAGCTTTCTTT. It yields the protein CASSQEGTGTEAFF.

DNA of the CDR3: TGTGCCAGCAGCCAAGATCGGGCGGGGTGGGGCTACACCTTC. This gives the protein CASSQDRAGWGYTF. The chain recombines TRBV4-2 with TRBJ1-2; D remains unclear. Germline-derived CDR1 and CDR2 are LGHNA and YNFKEQ. Trimming removed 0 bases from V and 8 bases from J, with 13 bases in between. The CDR3 contains 14 residues.

This chain links TRBV5-1 with TRBJ2-1, with TRBD2 matching 9 bases. Germline V lookup: CDR1 SGHRS, CDR2 YFSETQ. J was trimmed by 4 bases and V by 7 bases; bases with no gene match: 6. The CDR3 has 14 amino acids. This CDR3 is CASFSGGAYNEQFF. CDR3 in DNA: TGCGCCAGCTTTAGCGGGGGAGCTTACAATGAGCAGTTCTTC.

The CDR3: CASSMSTGELFF. The DNA for the CDR3 is TGTGCCAGCTCAATGTCAACCGGGGAGCTGTTTTTT. The chain uses TRBV18 and TRBJ2-2; D unresolved. The V and J ends lost 5 bases and 5 bases respectively, with 6 bases between them. Looked up from germline, CDR1 is KGHSH and CDR2 is LQKENI. The CDR3 contains 12 residues. Full variable domain (rest looked up from reference TRBV18 and TRBJ2-2): NAGVMQNPRHLVRRRGQEARLRCSPMKGHSHVYWYRQLPEEGLKFMVYLQKENIIDESGMPKERFSAEFPKEGPSILRIQQVVRGDSAAYFCASSMSTGELFFGEGSRLTVL.